The entry below gives a single T cell receptor beta chain sequence along with its context. The data derive from a study of T cells expressing NK-cell markers. TCRdb re-called the 5' RACE reads and gives one entry per CDR3 protein, without DNA. Its clone listing holds roughly 150,000 distinct CDR3 sequences. The sequence was collected from a woman aged 18 to 75 in good health. Sequencing was done on a sample of blood T cells: a sorted CD56 or NKG2C T cell subset, CD4+ or CD8+ T cells, or bulk PBMC T cells (not recorded which).

The CDR3 reads CASSLEGAGAPLHF. The chain employs TRBV5-1 and TRBJ1-6; TCRdb lists TRBD1, though no DNA is available to test this call. Germline CDR1 is SGHRS and CDR2 is YFSETQ. The CDR3 consists of 14 residues.